These T cell receptor beta chains were read from a single sample in a study of human T cells and chemical hapten exposure. TCRdb called the RACE reads again in MiXCR, with one record for every CDR3 protein. The sample shows more than 75,000 distinct CDR3 sequences, around 10% of them seen only once. The material sequenced was whole blood, taken in connection with sensitization to the hapten diphenylcyclopropenone (DPC). The receptors here all came from a woman between 40 and 55 years old with alopecia areata. Some clones in this sample may be carry-over from other donors' samples. The CDR3 runs from the conserved cysteine through the conserved F or W. The D gene is left open where the match is weak. The listing skips clone size in some rows; elsewhere it reads once, few, many or a size class.

v_gene	abundance	len	j_gene	d_gene	CDR3nt	CDR3aa
TRBV4-3	few	17	TRBJ2-7	TRBD2	TGCGCCAGCAGCCAAGATGGGAGGGTAGATAGCTCCTACGAGCAGTACTTC	CASSQDGRVDSSYEQYF
TRBV13	NA	15	TRBJ2-4	NA	TGTGCCAGCAGCTTTGGGGGGCGAGCCAAAAACATTCAGTACTTC	CASSFGGRAKNIQYF
TRBV6-5	few	16	TRBJ2-3	TRBD2	TGTGCCAGCAGTGCGGCCGACCTAGCGGGCGGTATATCGCAGTATTTT	CASSAADLAGGISQYF
TRBV18	many	13	TRBJ2-2	NA	TGTGCCAGCTCACAACGTACAACCGGGGAGCTGTTTTTT	CASSQRTTGELFF
TRBV12-3/TRBV12-4	many	14	TRBJ2-5	NA	TGTGCCAGCATCCCTGGAGGGAGAGGGGAGACCCAGTACTTC	CASIPGGRGETQYF
TRBV19	many	13	TRBJ2-7	TRBD1	TGTGCCAGTAGTCTCGGTCCGGGACAGCCTAAGTACTTC	CASSLGPGQPKYF
TRBV28	NA	15	TRBJ2-7	NA	TGTGCCAGCAGTTTAGTTCCCCGGGAAGCTAGGGAGCAGTACTTC	CASSLVPREAREQYF
TRBV9	few	12	TRBJ1-6	TRBD1	TGTGCCAGCAGCGTCGAGACAGGGACCCTCCACTTT	CASSVETGTLHF
TRBV4-3	many	14	TRBJ2-7	NA	TGCGCCAGCAGCCAAGGTACCCCGAGGTACGAGCAGTACTTC	CASSQGTPRYEQYF
TRBV3-1	few	12	TRBJ1-1	NA	TGTGCCAGCGGACACAGGGTCACTGAAGCTTTCTTT	CASGHRVTEAFF
TRBV6-5	few	14	TRBJ1-2	NA	TGTGCCAGCAACTCCGAGGGCAGCAACTATGGCTACACCTTC	CASNSEGSNYGYTF
TRBV5-4	few	14	TRBJ2-2	NA	TGTGCCAGCAGCTTGGTTGGGTACACCGGGGAGCTGTTTTTT	CASSLVGYTGELFF
TRBV7-3	many	13	TRBJ2-5	NA	TGTGCCAGCAGCGTGGGAAGAATGGAGACCCAGTACTTC	CASSVGRMETQYF
TRBV10-3	many	18	TRBJ2-5	TRBD2	TGTGCCATCAGTGCAGAGTTGTTTGCGGGGGGGTACCAAGAGACCCAGTACTTC	CAISAELFAGGYQETQYF
TRBV5-5	few	14	TRBJ1-5	TRBD1	TGTGCCAGCAGCTCCGACAGGGGGGGTCAGCCCCAGCATTTT	CASSSDRGGQPQHF
TRBV20-1	many	17	TRBJ1-5	NA	TGCAGTGCTAGCCATATTGGGACCCAAGGGAGCAATCAGCCCCAGCATTTT	CSASHIGTQGSNQPQHF
TRBV4-2	many	16	TRBJ2-3	NA	TGTGCCAGCAGCCAAGATTGGCTAGTCACGACAGATACGCAGTATTTT	CASSQDWLVTTDTQYF
TRBV5-1	many	17	TRBJ2-1	TRBD1	TGCGCCAGCAGCGCCAGGACAGGGCCCGTCTCATACAATGAGCAGTTCTTC	CASSARTGPVSYNEQFF
TRBV18	NA	15	TRBJ1-1	NA	TGTGCCAGCTCACCTCCGGGACGGATGAACACTGAAGCTTTCTTT	CASSPPGRMNTEAFF
TRBV3-1	NA	15	TRBJ2-1	TRBD2	TGTGCCAGCACCGATAGCGGGTTCTCCTACAATGAGCAGTTCTTC	CASTDSGFSYNEQFF
TRBV7-9	NA	16	TRBJ1-5	NA	TGTGCCAGCAGCCTAGGACCGCCTTATAGCAATCAGCCCCAGCATTTT	CASSLGPPYSNQPQHF
TRBV28	few	12	TRBJ1-4	NA	TGTGCCAGCGGGGTTGCGGACGAAAAACTGTTTTTT	CASGVADEKLFF
TRBV2	many	13	TRBJ1-2	TRBD1	TGTGCCAGCGCCACAGGGGGCGGCTATGGCTACACCTTC	CASATGGGYGYTF
TRBV7-9	few	16	TRBJ2-1	NA	TGTGCCAGCAGCTCCCCTTCGCGGGGGCTGGGGAATGAGCAGTTCTTC	CASSSPSRGLGNEQFF
TRBV4-3	NA	16	TRBJ1-5	NA	TGCGCCAGCAGCCAAGATCGGGGGGATCGGAATCAGCCCCAGCATTTT	CASSQDRGDRNQPQHF
TRBV6-2/TRBV6-3	NA	16	TRBJ2-7	NA	TGTGCCAGCAGATCCTCGACGGGGTTGAGGGGATACGAGCAGTACTTC	CASRSSTGLRGYEQYF
TRBV6-2/TRBV6-3	NA	20	TRBJ2-1	TRBD1	TGTGCCAGCAGTTACTCGACAGTCGGAAAAGGACAGGGATCCTACAATGAGCAGTTCTTC	CASSYSTVGKGQGSYNEQFF
TRBV6-4	many	13	TRBJ1-5	NA	TGTGCCAGCAGTAGAGAAGAGAATCAGCCCCAGCATTTT	CASSREENQPQHF
TRBV12-3/TRBV12-4	many	15	TRBJ2-1	NA	TGTGCCAGCACCGATTCGGGTGGGAGTTACAATGAGCAGTTCTTC	CASTDSGGSYNEQFF
TRBV7-2	few	13	TRBJ2-5	NA	TGTGCCAGCAGCTGGGACTTTAAAGAGACCCAGTACTTC	CASSWDFKETQYF
TRBV12-3/TRBV12-4	many	14	TRBJ2-3	TRBD2	TGTGCCAGCAGTCTAGCGGGGGTTACAGATACGCAGTATTTT	CASSLAGVTDTQYF
TRBV5-5	few	15	TRBJ2-5	TRBD1	TGTGCCAGCAGCACCGAGACAGGGCTCCAAGAGACCCAGTACTTC	CASSTETGLQETQYF
TRBV18	few	17	TRBJ1-5	TRBD1	TGTGCCAGCTCACCGGCGGGGACAGGGTATGACAATCAGCCCCAGCATTTT	CASSPAGTGYDNQPQHF
TRBV30	many	14	TRBJ2-5	NA	TGTGCCTGGAGAGACCTGACATCACTCCAGACCCAGTACTTC	CAWRDLTSLQTQYF
TRBV3-1	many	15	TRBJ1-1	NA	TGTGCCAGCAGCCAAGCTAGGGGCATGAACACTGAAGCTTTCTTT	CASSQARGMNTEAFF